The rows below give T cell receptor beta chains drawn from one sample of a study of blood T cells in healthy people across ages. TCRdb reprocessed the 5' RACE reads with MiXCR, giving one entry per CDR3 protein. The sample yields about 1.1 million distinct CDR3 sequences, more than 30% seen once. The specimen sequenced was blood. The receptors come from a man between 18 and 29 years old in good health. Each CDR3 is given with its conserved first and last residue. The D gene is left open where the match is weak. The size of a clone is reported for some rows only, either as once, few or many, or as a class for expanded clones.

few TRBJ2-3 . TRBV5-1 CASGQDRPAADTQYF TGCGCCAGCGGCCAGGACAGACCTGCAGCGGATACGCAGTATTTT
. TRBJ2-3 . TRBV28 CASTTAGQTSDTQYF TGTGCCAGCACCACTGCGGGACAGACCTCTGATACGCAGTATTTT
few TRBJ1-2 TRBD1 TRBV20-1 CSARETTGDGGYTF TGCAGTGCTAGAGAGACGACAGGGGATGGTGGCTACACCTTC
few TRBJ1-5 . TRBV15 CATSRDRVNQPQHF TGTGCCACCAGCAGAGACAGGGTTAATCAGCCCCAGCATTTT
few TRBJ1-2 TRBD1 TRBV20-1 CSAGTGSDYGYTF TGCAGTGCAGGGACAGGGAGTGACTATGGCTACACCTTC
few TRBJ2-7 . TRBV6-5 CASRHQGNEQYF TGTGCCAGCAGACATCAGGGCAATGAGCAGTACTTC
few TRBJ1-1 TRBD1 TRBV9 CASSVAGTGEAFF TGTGCCAGCAGCGTTGCCGGGACAGGTGAAGCTTTCTTT
few TRBJ1-1 . TRBV4-1 CASSQDLGHMNTEAFF TGCGCCAGCAGCCAAGATCTTGGCCATATGAACACTGAAGCTTTCTTT
. TRBJ2-3 TRBD2 TRBV20-1 CSARDGAGASQYF TGCAGTGCTAGAGATGGAGCGGGGGCCTCGCAGTATTTT
many TRBJ2-6 . TRBV6-5 CASSYSRFGTGANVLTF TGTGCCAGCAGTTACTCGAGATTCGGGACTGGGGCCAACGTCCTGACTTTC
once TRBJ2-1 TRBD2 TRBV14 CASSQAYAGGYNEQFF TGTGCCAGCAGCCAAGCTTACGCGGGGGGCTACAATGAGCAGTTCTTC
. TRBJ2-3 . TRBV7-2 CASSSPQFGSSTDTQYF TGTGCCAGCAGCTCCCCCCAATTCGGATCTTCCACAGATACGCAGTATTTT
few TRBJ1-5 . TRBV4-1 CASSQLPGVGQPQHF TGCGCCAGCAGCCAATTACCAGGAGTAGGTCAGCCCCAGCATTTT
. TRBJ1-1 TRBD1 TRBV4-3 CASSQAPPGQNMNTEAFF TGCGCCAGCAGCCAAGCCCCTCCGGGACAGAATATGAACACTGAAGCTTTCTTT
. TRBJ1-2 . TRBV29-1 CSAGTAYGYTF TGCAGCGCAGGGACCGCCTATGGCTACACCTTC
few TRBJ1-2 TRBD1 TRBV7-8 CASSLGPTGSIYGYTF TGTGCCAGCAGCTTAGGACCGACAGGGTCTATCTATGGCTACACCTTC
many TRBJ1-2 . TRBV4-2 CASSPVEDYGYTF TGTGCCAGCAGCCCTGTGGAGGACTATGGCTACACCTTC
few TRBJ2-7 . TRBV20-1 CSAEKDGSYEQYF TGCAGTGCGGAGAAGGACGGCTCCTACGAGCAGTACTTC
. TRBJ1-2 . TRBV12-3/TRBV12-4 CASSSTNDGYTF TGTGCCAGCAGTTCAACCAACGATGGCTACACCTTC
. TRBJ2-5 . TRBV11-2 CASSLELGARETQYF TGTGCCAGCAGCCTAGAGTTGGGGGCAAGGGAGACCCAGTACTTC
many TRBJ2-3 . TRBV12-3/TRBV12-4 CASILGGGALTDTQYF TGTGCCAGCATCCTCGGAGGAGGGGCGTTAACAGATACGCAGTATTTT
. TRBJ2-7 TRBD2 TRBV29-1 CSVMAWTSGRVGSYEQYF TGCAGCGTTATGGCCTGGACTAGCGGTCGTGTGGGCTCCTACGAGCAGTACTTC
. TRBJ2-7 TRBD2 TRBV27 CASSWRGTSYFEQYF TGTGCCAGCAGTTGGAGGGGGACTAGTTATTTCGAGCAGTACTTC
few TRBJ2-3 TRBD2 TRBV5-1 CASSTRTSGATDTQYF TGCGCCAGCAGCACCAGGACTAGCGGGGCGACAGATACGCAGTATTTT
. TRBJ1-5 TRBD1 TRBV27 CANPQDRDRVISSNQPQHF TGTGCCAACCCACAGGACCGGGACAGGGTGATTTCGAGCAATCAGCCCCAGCATTTT
few TRBJ1-1 . TRBV7-2 CASSLGFGGTDTEAFF TGTGCCAGCAGCTTAGGTTTTGGTGGGACGGACACTGAAGCTTTCTTT
. TRBJ2-3 . TRBV29-1 CSVEGVRGAGTDTQYF TGCAGCGTTGAGGGGGTACGGGGGGCCGGCACAGATACGCAGTATTTT
. TRBJ1-2 . TRBV5-1 CASSSGTPLNYGYTF TGCGCCAGCAGCTCCGGGACGCCCCTTAACTATGGCTACACCTTC
. TRBJ1-2 . TRBV3-1 CASSLVDGYGYTF TGTGCCAGCAGTCTCGTGGATGGCTATGGCTACACCTTC
. TRBJ1-5 . TRBV20-1 CSASGSEQPQHF TGCAGTGCTAGCGGCAGTGAACAGCCCCAGCATTTT
. TRBJ2-1 . TRBV20-1 CSAAPGLRAYNEQFF TGCAGTGCTGCCCCGGGGCTGCGGGCCTACAATGAGCAGTTCTTC
few TRBJ1-2 . TRBV29-1 CSVAARERGDGYTF TGCAGCGTGGCGGCTCGGGAAAGGGGGGATGGCTACACCTTC
. TRBJ2-3 TRBD2 TRBV7-9 CASSSGLAGITQYF TGTGCCAGCAGCTCGGGACTAGCGGGGATTACGCAGTATTTT
. TRBJ2-7 . TRBV6-5 CASSYMAGEQYF TGTGCCAGCAGTTACATGGCCGGCGAGCAGTACTTC
. TRBJ1-4 TRBD1 TRBV20-1 CSARGGTDNEKLFF TGCAGTGCTAGAGGGGGGACAGACAATGAAAAACTGTTTTTT
. TRBJ2-7 . TRBV4-1 CASSQSGQRAYEQYF TGCGCCAGCAGCCAATCGGGACAACGGGCCTACGAGCAGTACTTC
. TRBJ2-4 TRBD1 TRBV7-9 CASSLTTGSIQYF TGTGCCAGCAGCTTGACGACAGGGAGCATTCAGTACTTC
. TRBJ2-2 . TRBV6-5 CASSYGRGDTRELFF TGTGCCAGCAGTTACGGCCGGGGCGATACCCGGGAGCTGTTTTTT
. TRBJ2-1 . TRBV9 CASSVVSRLSYNEQFF TGTGCCAGCAGCGTAGTATCGCGCCTCTCCTACAATGAGCAGTTCTTC
. TRBJ1-2 TRBD1 TRBV20-1 CSASGTGNTNYGYTF TGCAGTGCTTCCGGGACAGGGAACACTAACTATGGCTACACCTTC
many TRBJ2-6 TRBD1 TRBV3-1 CASSQPGQLLSGANVLTF TGTGCCAGCAGCCAACCGGGACAGCTGCTCTCTGGGGCCAACGTCCTGACTTTC
. TRBJ2-3 . TRBV7-2 CASSLPGLARTDTQYF TGTGCCAGCAGCTTACCCGGGCTAGCGAGGACAGATACGCAGTATTTT
. TRBJ2-3 . TRBV6-2/TRBV6-3 CASSYVPDSDTQYF TGTGCCAGCAGTTATGTCCCGGACAGCGATACGCAGTATTTT
. TRBJ2-3 TRBD2 TRBV2 CASSEPPGLAGDTQYF TGTGCCAGCAGCGAGCCTCCGGGACTAGCGGGGGATACGCAGTATTTT
. TRBJ2-2 . TRBV14 CASSAGHSTGELFF TGTGCCAGCAGCGCGGGACACAGCACCGGGGAGCTGTTTTTT
. TRBJ1-1 . TRBV7-9 CASRSSGNTEAFF TGTGCCAGCAGGTCCTCAGGGAACACTGAAGCTTTCTTT
few TRBJ2-1 . TRBV29-1 CSVGGRLNEQFF TGCAGCGTTGGAGGTCGGCTGAACGAGCAGTTCTTC
. TRBJ1-5 . TRBV25-1 CASSESGILDQPQHF TGTGCCAGCAGTGAATCAGGGATTTTGGATCAGCCCCAGCATTTT
. TRBJ1-4 . TRBV7-2 CASSLSGSNEKLFF TGTGCCAGCAGCTTATCCGGTAGTAATGAAAAACTGTTTTTT
few TRBJ2-1 TRBD1 TRBV7-2 CASRYGTGGWNEQFF TGTGCCAGCAGATACGGGACAGGGGGTTGGAATGAGCAGTTCTTC
once TRBJ2-1 . TRBV5-1 CASSLETGDGDEQFF TGCGCCAGCAGCTTGGAGACTGGCGACGGCGATGAGCAGTTCTTC
. TRBJ2-5 . TRBV20-1 CSARGEQVRETQYF TGCAGTGCTAGAGGGGAACAGGTTCGTGAGACCCAGTACTTC
. TRBJ2-2 . TRBV12-3/TRBV12-4 CASSGASSTGELFF TGTGCCAGCAGTGGGGCGTCGAGCACCGGGGAGCTGTTTTTT
few TRBJ2-7 . TRBV10-3 CAISESVEDQQYF TGTGCCATCAGTGAGTCGGTCGAGGATCAGCAGTACTTC
many TRBJ2-3 TRBD2 TRBV20-1 CSASTSGDTDTQYF TGCAGTGCTTCGACTAGCGGGGACACAGATACGCAGTATTTT
. TRBJ2-1 . TRBV5-1 CASSLQTDNEQFF TGCGCCAGCAGCTTACAGACCGACAATGAGCAGTTCTTC